One and the same sample provided the 13 T cell receptor beta chains below, sequenced in a study of CD8+ T cells in alopecia areata. The treatment is: oral pan-JAK inhibitor, 5-10 mg twice daily. Extraction of RNA preceded its reverse transcription into cDNA, which served as the sequencing template. Some clones are missing from TCRdb's copy, which holds only in-frame ones; the method was immunoSEQ multiplex PCR. The table shows 140,000 to 150,000 clones, with about 56% occurring only once. The source material was CD8+ T cells sorted from blood, sampled at week 4, from a patient treated with tofacitinib. These receptors all come from a human donor with alopecia areata.

This chain joins TRBV5-1 and TRBJ2-2; D is unclear. The CDR3 runs to 15 residues. V was cut by 0 bases and J by 1 base, with 7 bases left in between. CDR1 is SGHRS and CDR2 is YFSETQ in the germline V gene. CDR3 bases: TGCGCCAGCAGCTTGGTGGCAGGGAACACCGGGGAGCTGTTTTTT. Its protein product is CASSLVAGNTGELFF.

This clone was detected a few times. V gene TRBV5-1 combines with J gene TRBJ2-2, with D unclear. The CDR3 covers 18 residues. V lost 0 bases and J 4 bases, leaving 19 bases between the germline ends. Germline-derived CDR1 and CDR2 are SGHRS and YFSETQ. The CDR3 reads CASSLVATLNEGTGELFF. CDR3 DNA: TGCGCCAGCAGCTTGGTCGCTACTCTCAACGAAGGCACCGGGGAGCTGTTTTTT.

V gene TRBV29-1 combines with J gene TRBJ2-5; 7 nucleotides match TRBD1. The J call is in doubt because the DNA end fits TRBJ2-7 better. Germline CDR1 SQVTM, CDR2 ANQGSEA. The CDR3 has 12 amino acids. CDR3 loop: CSARDSGYEQYF. For the CDR3, the DNA is TGCAGCGCCCGGGACAGTGGTTACGAGCAGTACTTC.

This clone was detected once. The rearrangement joins TRBV30 to TRBJ1-2; a weak D match, TRBD1 (5 bases). The CDR3 has 13 residues. V was cut by 3 bases and J by 3 bases, with 11 bases left in between. Germline V CDR1 and CDR2: GTSNPN, SVGIG (reference sequence). CDR3 in DNA: TGTGCCTGGAGCGCCGGGACGGACTATGGCTACACCTTC. It yields the protein CAWSAGTDYGYTF.

This chain connects TRBV4-2 to TRBJ1-2, with D perhaps TRBD1 (5 bases). Germline V gives CDR1 LGHNA, CDR2 YNFKEQ. Trimming took off 1 base at V and 8 bases at J, with 11 bases between the two ends. This CDR3 has 13 residues. In DNA, the CDR3 is TGTGCCAGCAGCCAAGGGGGAGGGGAAGGCTACACCTTC. It is translated as CASSQGGGEGYTF.

The chain uses TRBV5-1 and TRBJ2-5, with D tentatively TRBD1 (6 bases). V was pared by 4 bases and J by 5 bases, with 12 bases between. The CDR3 runs to 13 residues. In germline, CDR1 is SGHRS, CDR2 YFSETQ. CDR3 region: CASSLQGWETQYF. The CDR3 region has the DNA TGCGCCAGCAGCCTACAGGGTTGGGAGACCCAGTACTTC.

The sample holds a few counts of this clone. The chain couples TRBV19 to TRBJ2-2; 7 bases fit TRBD1. Looked up from germline, CDR1 is LNHDA and CDR2 is SQIVND (reference sequence). With 9 bases clipped from V and 0 bases from J, the junction kept 13 bases outside the gene matches. The CDR3 contains 17 residues. CDR3 sequence reads: CASRSIAGTANTGELFF. CDR3 sequence (DNA): TGTGCCAGCAGATCTATCGCCGGGACAGCGAACACCGGGGAGCTGTTTTTT.

The rearrangement joins TRBV6-6 to TRBJ1-5, with D unresolved. The CDR3 covers 13 residues. Germline CDR1 and CDR2: MNHNY and SVGAGI (reference sequence). Trimming stripped 4 bases from V and 5 bases from J, with 9 bases between. The CDR3 spells CASSLDGYQPQHF. CDR3 DNA sequence: TGTGCCAGCAGTTTGGACGGTTATCAGCCCCAGCATTTT.

This sequence joins TRBV5-1 and TRBJ1-2; TRBD1 matches 8 bases. The trim removed 4 bases at V and 7 bases at J, leaving 9 bases unmatched. The CDR3 loop spans 14 amino acids. Germline V gene lookup returns CDR1 SGHRS and CDR2 YFSETQ. The CDR3 region is CASSPDRAEGGYTF. The CDR3 bases are TGCGCCAGCAGCCCGGACAGGGCGGAGGGTGGCTACACCTTC.

The chain has TRBV5-1 and TRBJ2-7; 10 bases fit TRBD1. The V gene's germline CDR1 is SGHRS and CDR2 YFSETQ. This CDR3 has 14 residues. After removal of 2 bases from V and 5 bases from J, the junction contained 4 bases not matched to a gene. The CDR3 loop is CASSFRDRGNEQYF. The CDR3 coding sequence is TGCGCCAGCAGCTTCCGGGACAGGGGCAACGAGCAGTACTTC. Full variable domain (outside the CDR3, taken from reference TRBV5-1 and TRBJ2-7): KAGVTQTPRYLIKTRGQQVTLSCSPISGHRSVSWYQQTPGQGLQFLFEYFSETQRNKGNFPGRFSGRQFSNSRSEMNVSTLELGDSALYLCASSFRDRGNEQYFGPGTRLTVT.

The genes are TRBV5-6 and TRBJ2-7; 7 positions agree with TRBD2. Germline V gene sequence: CDR1 SGHDT, CDR2 YYEEEE. This CDR3 has 15 residues. Losses at the gene ends were 4 bases for V and 7 bases for J; bases not matched to a gene: 14. The CDR3, as DNA: TGTGCCAGCAGCGTCCCGGGACTACACTCGGGGGAGCAGTACTTC. Its protein is CASSVPGLHSGEQYF.

V is TRBV29-1 and J is TRBJ1-1; a weak D match, TRBD1 (5 bases). The CDR3 is made up of 10 amino acids. With 7 bases removed from V and 6 bases from J, the gap between germline ends came to 9 bases. Looked up from germline, CDR1 is SQVTM and CDR2 is ANQGSEA. The CDR3 reads CSGGGAEAFF. As DNA, the CDR3 is TGCAGCGGCGGGGGGGCTGAAGCTTTCTTT.

This chain joins TRBV10-3 and TRBJ2-7, with a possible D match to TRBD2 (6 bases). The CDR3 runs to 15 residues. V was shortened by 0 bases and J by 0 bases, with 9 bases between the two germline ends. Germline V lookup: CDR1 ENHRY, CDR2 SYGVKD. CDR3 sequence reads: CAISESSGVSYEQYF. The DNA for the CDR3 is TGTGCCATCAGTGAGTCTTCGGGGGTCTCCTACGAGCAGTACTTC.